The sequence of this TCR beta chain was determined in a study of T cell responses to AZD1222 COVID-19 vaccine. Study-level findings and limits: It was only after the peak T cell response that any repertoires were sampled. White British ancestry dominated among donors, who included more females, and clonal diversity was possibly underestimated.

Points on this clone: Antigen specificity is unknown.

Sequencing used immunoSEQ multiplex PCR; TCRdb keeps in-frame clones, though not all of them. The sample has around 120,000 clones, more than 85% seen once. Germline-derived CDR1 and CDR2 are SGHRS and YFSETQ. The CDR3 extends over 12 amino acids. Trimming stripped 2 bases from V and 5 bases from J, with 4 bases between. Second doses at about 4 or about 12 weeks were pooled. The chain is built from TRBV5-1 and TRBJ2-2; no clear D. The sequencing here drew on peripheral blood, taken 28 days after the second AZD1222 dose. This TCR derives from an adult who received the AZD1222 COVID-19 vaccine. The CDR3 region has the DNA TGCGCCAGCAGCTTTAAAACCGGGGAGCTGTTTTTT. Translation: CASSFKTGELFF.